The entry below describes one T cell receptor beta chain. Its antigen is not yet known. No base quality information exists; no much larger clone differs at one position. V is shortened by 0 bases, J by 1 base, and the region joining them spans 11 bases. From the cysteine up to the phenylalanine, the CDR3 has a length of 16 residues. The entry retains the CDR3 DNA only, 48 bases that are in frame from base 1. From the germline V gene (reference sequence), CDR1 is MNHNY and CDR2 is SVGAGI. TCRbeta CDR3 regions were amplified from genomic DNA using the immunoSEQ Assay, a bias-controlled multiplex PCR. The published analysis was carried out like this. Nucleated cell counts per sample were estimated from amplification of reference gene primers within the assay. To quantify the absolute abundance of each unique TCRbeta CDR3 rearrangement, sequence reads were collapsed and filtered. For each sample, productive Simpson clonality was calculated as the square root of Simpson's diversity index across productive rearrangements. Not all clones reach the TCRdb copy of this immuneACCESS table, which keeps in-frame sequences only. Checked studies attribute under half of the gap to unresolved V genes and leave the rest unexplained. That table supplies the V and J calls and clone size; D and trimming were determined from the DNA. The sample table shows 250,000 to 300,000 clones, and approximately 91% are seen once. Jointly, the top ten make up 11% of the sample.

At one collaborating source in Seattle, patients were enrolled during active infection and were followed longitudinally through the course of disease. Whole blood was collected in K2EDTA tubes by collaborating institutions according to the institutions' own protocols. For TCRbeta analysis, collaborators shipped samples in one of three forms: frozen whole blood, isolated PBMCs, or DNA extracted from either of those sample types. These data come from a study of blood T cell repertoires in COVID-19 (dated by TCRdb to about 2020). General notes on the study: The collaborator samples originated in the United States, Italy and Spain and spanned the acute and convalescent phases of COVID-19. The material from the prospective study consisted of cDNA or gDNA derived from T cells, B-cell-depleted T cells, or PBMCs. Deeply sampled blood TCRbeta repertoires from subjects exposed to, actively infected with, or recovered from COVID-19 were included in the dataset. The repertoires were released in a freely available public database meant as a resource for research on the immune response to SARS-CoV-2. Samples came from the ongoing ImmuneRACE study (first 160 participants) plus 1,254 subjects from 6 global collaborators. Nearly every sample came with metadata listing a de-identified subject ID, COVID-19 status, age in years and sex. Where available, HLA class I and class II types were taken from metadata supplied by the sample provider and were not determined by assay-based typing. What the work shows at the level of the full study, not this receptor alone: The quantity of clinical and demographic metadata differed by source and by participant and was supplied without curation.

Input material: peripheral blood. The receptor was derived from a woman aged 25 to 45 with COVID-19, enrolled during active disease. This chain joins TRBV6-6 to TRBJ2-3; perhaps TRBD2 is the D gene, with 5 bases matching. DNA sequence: TGTGCCAGCAGTTACTCGCAGCGGAGCGGCACAGATACGCAGTATTTT. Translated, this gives CASSYSQRSGTDTQYF.